A single sample gave rise to the 27 T cell receptor beta chains below, sequenced in a study of cytomegalovirus exposure and HLA in healthy donors. With 60 Vbeta and 13 Jbeta primers, the PCR was carried out. Assay used: immunoSEQ multiplex PCR; TCRdb lists only in-frame clones, some missing. The sample includes around 170,000 clones, more than 65% of them seen just once. The source material was PBMCs. The receptors here all came from a man between 50 and 59 years old in good health and CMV-seronegative.

CDR3 sequence (DNA): TGTGCCAGCAGGAGGACATCAACAATCCTCTACGAGCAGTACTTC. Protein sequence: CASRRTSTILYEQYF. The rearrangement joins TRBV2 to TRBJ2-5; D is perhaps TRBD1 (5 bases). The DNA matches TRBJ2-7 better at its end, which makes the J call doubtful. Germline assignment: CDR1 SNHLY and CDR2 FYNNEI. The CDR3 is 15 residues long.

This rearrangement joins TRBV5-6 to TRBJ2-7, with D possibly TRBD1 on 6 matching bases. CDR3 length: 12 residues. CDR1 and CDR2 from the germline V gene are SGHDT and YYEEEE. Deletions cut 7 bases from V and 3 bases from J, with 11 bases between. CDR3 sequence (DNA): TGTGCCAGCGGCGCAGGGGTCTACGAGCAGTACTTC. As protein: CASGAGVYEQYF. The whole variable domain, filled in from reference TRBV5-6 and TRBJ2-7, reads DAGVTQSPTHLIKTRGQQVTLRCSPKSGHDTVSWYQQALGQGPQFIFQYYEEEERQRGNFPDRFSGHQFPNYSSELNVNALLLGDSALYLCASGAGVYEQYFGPGTRLTVT.

This clone was counted a single time. Other DNA sequences within the sample encode an identical CDR3. V gene TRBV7-2 combines with J gene TRBJ2-7; tentative D call: TRBD1 (6 bases). Per germline, CDR1 SGHTA and CDR2 FQGNSA. The V end was cut by 2 bases, the J end by 4 bases, with 6 bases between. The CDR3 consists of 12 residues. The CDR3 protein is CASSLQGYEQYF. The CDR3 DNA is TGTGCCAGCAGCTTACAGGGGTACGAGCAGTACTTC. The variable domain in full, with the rest retrieved from reference TRBV7-2 and TRBJ2-7, is GAGVSQSPSNKVTEKGKDVELRCDPISGHTALYWYRQSLGQGLEFLIYFQGNSAPDKSGLPSDRFSAERTGGSVSTLTIQRTQQEDSAVYLCASSLQGYEQYFGPGTRLTVT.

The chain joins TRBV27 to TRBJ1-1; 9 bases agree with TRBD1. After removal of 6 bases from V and 1 base from J, the junction contained 3 bases not matched to a gene. This CDR3 comprises 14 residues. Looked up from germline, CDR1 is MNHEY and CDR2 is SMNVEV (reference sequence). The DNA for the CDR3 is TGTGCCAGCAGGGGGACAGGGCCGAACACTGAAGCTTTCTTT. Protein sequence: CASRGTGPNTEAFF.

The gene calls are TRBV18 and TRBJ1-2; 8 bases map to TRBD1. V dropped 3 bases and J dropped 4; count of bases not matched to a gene: 4. The CDR3 sequence is 14 residues long. From germline, CDR1 is KGHSH and CDR2 LQKENI. CDR3 sequence reads: CASSPGQATYGYTF. The CDR3 coding sequence is TGTGCCAGCTCACCGGGACAGGCGACCTATGGCTACACCTTC.

Only one count was recorded for this clone. This chain links TRBV18 with TRBJ2-7; 7 bases align to TRBD2. CDR3 size: 14 residues. Germline values: CDR1 KGHSH, CDR2 LQKENI. V shed 6 bases, J shed 0 bases, and the junction held 5 bases outside the gene matches. The CDR3 DNA sequence: TGTGCCAGCTCGCGGGGAGGGTCCTCCTACGAGCAGTACTTC. Translation: CASSRGGSSYEQYF.

This clone has more than one count but fewer than ten. The rearrangement joins TRBV2 to TRBJ1-4, with 10 bases lining up with TRBD1. Germline assignment: CDR1 SNHLY and CDR2 FYNNEI. CDR3 length: 14 amino acids. Trimming cost V 4 bases and J 8 bases; bases outside gene matches: 4. Here the CDR3 DNA reads TGTGCCAGCAGTGGACAGGGGGCGCGAGAAAAACTGTTTTTT. Translating it yields CASSGQGAREKLFF.

V gene TRBV5-1 combines with J gene TRBJ1-6, with 7 bases identical to TRBD1. V lost 4 bases and J lost 7; bases outside the gene matches: 5. This CDR3 spans 14 amino acids. Germline V gene data show CDR1 as SGHRS and CDR2 as YFSETQ. CDR3 sequence (DNA): TGCGCCAGCAGCCTTCAGGGGGAGAATTCACCCCTCCACTTT. This encodes CASSLQGENSPLHF.

This chain links TRBV20-1 with TRBJ2-1; TRBD1 aligns across 8 bases. Germline CDR1 DFQATT, CDR2 SNEGSKA (reference sequence). The CDR3 is made up of 11 amino acids. J lost 15 bases, V lost 1 base, and 5 bases had no gene match. Written as DNA, the CDR3 is TGCAGTGCTAGAGGCATCAGGGGGCGGTTCTTC. Translated, it gives CSARGIRGRFF.

This chain links TRBV15 with TRBJ1-1; D unresolved. This CDR3 is built from 13 residues. The V end was cut by 5 bases, the J end by 2 bases, with 9 bases between. CDR1 LNHNV and CDR2 YYDKDF come from the germline V gene (reference sequence). This CDR3 reads CATSRQANTEAFF. Here the CDR3 DNA reads TGTGCCACCAGCCGGCAGGCTAACACTGAAGCTTTCTTT.

The CDR3 sequence: CASSLPGQGNTGANVLTF. The CDR3 bases are TGTGCCAGCAGCCTTCCGGGACAGGGGAATACTGGGGCCAACGTCCTGACTTTC. This sequence joins TRBV9 and TRBJ2-6, with 10 bases that match TRBD1. Trimming cost V 4 bases and J 2 bases; bases outside gene matches: 9. The CDR3 has 18 residues. The germline V gene has CDR1 SGDLS and CDR2 YYNGEE.

This chain links TRBV5-1 with TRBJ1-1; D gene ambiguous. The CDR3 spans 14 residues. The V end was cut by 4 bases, the J end by 1 base, with 11 bases between. Looked up from germline, CDR1 is SGHRS and CDR2 is YFSETQ. CDR3 residues: CASSRYGENTEAFF. The CDR3 DNA reads TGCGCCAGCAGCAGGTACGGAGAGAACACTGAAGCTTTCTTT.

In nucleotides, the CDR3 is TGTGCCAGTACCACTACAGGGACAGGGCACCATGAGCAGTTCTTC. Amino acids: CASTTTGTGHHEQFF. The chain combines TRBV19 with TRBJ2-1; 9 bases agree with TRBD1. This CDR3 has 15 amino acids. Germline V CDR1 and CDR2: LNHDA, SQIVND (reference sequence). V was pared by 7 bases and J by 8 bases, with 12 bases of the junction left unmatched.

The genes are TRBV4-1 and TRBJ2-7; a possible D gene is TRBD1 (6 bases). Between the trimmed V and J ends, which lost 4 bases and 2 bases, there was a span of 15 bases. The CDR3 consists of 15 residues. Germline V CDR1 and CDR2: MGHRA, YSYEKL. CDR3 DNA: TGCGCCAGCAGCCTACAGGGATCGGGGACCTACGAGCAGTACTTC. Protein sequence: CASSLQGSGTYEQYF.

Written as DNA, the CDR3 is TGTGCTAGTGCCGGGACAGCTTATAATTCACCCCTCCACTTT. This codes for CASAGTAYNSPLHF. The rearrangement uses TRBV12-5 and TRBJ1-6, with TRBD1 matching 7 bases. The V segment lost 7 bases and the J segment 4 bases; nucleotides outside the gene matches: 4. This CDR3 is 14 amino acids long. The germline gives CDR1 LGHNT, CDR2 FRNRAP.

The chain combines TRBV2 with TRBJ2-7; tentatively, D is TRBD1 (6 bases). V lost 3 bases, J lost 4 bases, and 13 bases lay in between. The CDR3 runs to 14 residues. From germline, CDR1 is SNHLY and CDR2 FYNNEI. The CDR3 sequence: CASSERGTLYEQYF. The CDR3 DNA reads TGTGCCAGCAGTGAGAGGGGGACATTGTACGAGCAGTACTTC.

The CDR3: CASSVRAQGAGYGYTF. The DNA of the CDR3 is TGTGCCAGCAGCGTCCGGGCTCAGGGGGCGGGCTATGGCTACACCTTC. The V gene is TRBV5-4, the J gene TRBJ1-2; 8 nucleotides line up with TRBD1. The CDR3 runs to 16 residues. The trim removed 4 bases at V and 4 bases at J, leaving 12 bases unmatched. Germline values: CDR1 SGHNT, CDR2 YYREEE (reference sequence).

This clone has just a few counts. This sequence joins TRBV7-8 and TRBJ1-1; D perhaps matches TRBD1 (6 bases). CDR3 length: 14 amino acids. Germline CDR1 is SGHVS and CDR2 is FQNEAQ. V shed 5 bases and J shed 6 bases, with 16 bases lying between them. The CDR3 nucleotides are TGTGCCAGCAGCCCAGAGGGGGATATTGCTGAAGCTTTCTTT. This translates into CASSPEGDIAEAFF.

The rearrangement uses TRBV19 and TRBJ2-2; D not certain. CDR1 is LNHDA, CDR2 SQIVND, per germline (reference sequence). The CDR3 contains 13 residues. Trimming shortened V by 6 bases and J by 2 bases, and 7 bases separated the two germline ends. CDR3 amino acids: CASRVRNTGELFF. The CDR3 DNA follows: TGTGCCAGTAGGGTGAGAAACACCGGGGAGCTGTTTTTT. Drawing the rest from reference TRBV19 and TRBJ2-2, the complete variable domain is DGGITQSPKYLFRKEGQNVTLSCEQNLNHDAMYWYRQDPGQGLRLIYYSQIVNDFQKGDIAEGYSVSREKKESFPLTVTSAQKNPTAFYLCASRVRNTGELFFGEGSRLTVL.

V usage is TRBV6-5 and J usage is TRBJ2-5; tentatively, D is TRBD2 (5 bases). The CDR3 sequence is 13 residues long. Germline V gene data show CDR1 as MNHEY and CDR2 as SVGAGI. V dropped 7 bases and J dropped 8 bases, with 17 bases sitting between them. CDR3 sequence reads: CASMGAAVGTQYF. In DNA, the CDR3 is TGTGCCAGCATGGGAGCAGCTGTCGGCACCCAGTACTTC.

This clone came up a few times. The chain is built from TRBV6-5 and TRBJ1-4, with D unresolved. V dropped 6 bases and J dropped 2 bases, with 13 bases sitting between them. This CDR3 is built from 15 residues. CDR1 MNHEY and CDR2 SVGAGI come from the germline V gene. CDR3 protein: CASSPEGYTNEKLFF. The CDR3 nucleotides are TGTGCCAGCAGCCCCGAGGGATACACTAATGAAAAACTGTTTTTT.

This chain connects TRBV21-1 to TRBJ2-2; the table names TRBD1, a call not compared with the DNA. TRBV21-1 is flagged as a pseudogene. The CDR3 loop spans 13 amino acids. For the CDR3, the DNA is TGTGCCAGCAGCACAGGGGGTTACGGGGAGCTGTTTTTT. Translated: CASSTGGYGELFF.

The V gene is TRBV6-1, the J gene TRBJ2-3, with D tentatively TRBD1 (5 bases). V lost 7 bases, J lost 4 bases, and 18 bases lay in between. Germline V gives CDR1 MNHNS, CDR2 SASEGT. The CDR3 sequence is 15 residues long. The CDR3 sequence: CASTDAGKKSDTQYF. Written as DNA, the CDR3 is TGTGCCAGCACCGACGCAGGGAAGAAGTCAGATACGCAGTATTTT.

The chain uses TRBV7-9 and TRBJ1-4; D is unclear. Germline CDR1 and CDR2: SEHNR and FQNEAQ (reference sequence). The V and J ends lost 2 bases and 11 bases respectively, with 12 bases between them. CDR3 length equals 13 residues. CDR3 region: CASSLRSEVKLFF. The CDR3 coding sequence is TGTGCCAGCAGCTTACGTTCAGAAGTCAAACTGTTTTTT.

This clone was found a few times. V and J are TRBV29-1 and TRBJ2-5; D perhaps matches TRBD2 (6 bases). V lost 7 bases and J lost 5, with 14 bases in between. CDR1 and CDR2 from the germline V gene are SQVTM and ANQGSEA. The CDR3 length is 12 residues. CDR3 amino acids: CSGDGLSETQYF. CDR3 in DNA: TGCAGCGGGGATGGACTATCGGAGACCCAGTACTTC.

The rearrangement links TRBV5-4 to TRBJ2-3; TRBD2 agrees at 7 bases. The V gene end was trimmed by 5 bases and the J gene end by 2 bases; junction bases not matched to a gene: 8. This CDR3 is 15 amino acids long. The germline V gene encodes CDR1 SGHNT and CDR2 YYREEE (reference sequence). This chain's CDR3 is CASSPSGTFTDTQYF. CDR3 in DNA: TGTGCCAGCAGTCCGAGCGGGACCTTCACAGATACGCAGTATTTT.

The DNA of the CDR3 is TGCGCCAGCGCCATACTAGCGGGGGGCGAGGATGAGCAGTTCTTC. It specifies CASAILAGGEDEQFF. This chain joins TRBV5-1 and TRBJ2-1; 12 bases match TRBD2. The length of the CDR3 is 15 residues. Germline values: CDR1 SGHRS, CDR2 YFSETQ. V shed 7 bases and J 8 bases; nucleotides not matched to a gene: 10.